This is a list of T cell receptor beta chains from one sample in a study of CD8+ T cells in alopecia areata. Method: immunoSEQ multiplex PCR; TCRdb's copy keeps in-frame clones and lacks some. Here the sample spans more than 95,000 clones, roughly 53% being singletons. Sequenced sample: CD4+ T cells sorted from blood. Receptor source: a human donor in good health. Each CDR3 is given with its conserved first and last residue. D genes are given only for firm matches. Rows may omit the clone size; those that give it use once, few, many or a size class.

CDR3,DNA,V,D,size,J
CSGTGGGYGYTF,TGCAGCGGGACAGGGGGCGGCTATGGCTACACCTTC,TRBV29-1,TRBD1,once,TRBJ1-2
CAWRPDRVYGYTF,TGTGCCTGGAGACCGGACAGGGTCTATGGCTACACCTTC,TRBV30,TRBD1,few,TRBJ1-2
CAWSYGRNYGYTF,TGTGCCTGGAGTTACGGTAGAAACTATGGCTACACCTTC,TRBV30,NA,few,TRBJ1-2
CASSSGYGVNTEAFF,TGCGCCAGCAGCTCAGGGTACGGGGTGAACACTGAAGCTTTCTTT,TRBV5-1,NA,NA,TRBJ1-1
CASSQKGNSLQETQYF,TGTGCCAGCAGCCAGAAGGGGAACTCCCTCCAAGAGACCCAGTACTTC,TRBV7-2,NA,NA,TRBJ2-5
CASGVNSFDEQFF,TGTGCCAGCGGCGTAAACTCGTTCGATGAGCAGTTCTTC,TRBV9,NA,NA,TRBJ2-1
CASSESISRHFF,TGTGCCAGCAGTGAATCCATTTCGAGGCATTTCTTC,TRBV2,NA,few,TRBJ2-1
CSVEVTSFAEQFF,TGCAGCGTTGAAGTAACTAGTTTTGCTGAGCAGTTCTTC,TRBV29-1,NA,NA,TRBJ2-1
CASSLIPGGGYGNTIYF,TGTGCCAGCAGCTTAATCCCCGGGGGCGGGTACGGAAACACCATATATTTT,TRBV7-2,NA,few,TRBJ1-3
CASSPSGRLGNEQFF,TGCGCCAGCAGCCCGTCGGGCCGGCTTGGGAATGAGCAGTTCTTC,TRBV5-1,NA,NA,TRBJ2-1
CASSLQVSSGANVLTF,TGTGCCAGCAGCTTACAGGTTTCCAGTGGGGCCAACGTCCTGACTTTC,TRBV5-4,NA,NA,TRBJ2-6
CASSLGAGDGSPLHF,TGCGCCAGCAGCTTGGGTGCGGGGGATGGTTCACCCCTCCACTTT,TRBV5-1,NA,NA,TRBJ1-6
CAWSVQGFLGNTIYF,TGTGCCTGGAGTGTCCAGGGCTTCCTGGGAAACACCATATATTTT,TRBV30,NA,NA,TRBJ1-3
CAWRTPSSGGAGELFF,TGTGCCTGGAGGACCCCCTCTAGCGGGGGTGCCGGGGAGCTGTTTTTT,TRBV30,TRBD2,NA,TRBJ2-2
CASTPNGRPNTEAFF,TGTGCCAGCACCCCAAACGGACGGCCGAACACTGAAGCTTTCTTT,TRBV6-1,NA,NA,TRBJ1-1
CASSLVSGPNYEQYF,TGCGCCAGCAGCTTGGTTTCGGGACCCAACTACGAGCAGTACTTC,TRBV5-1,NA,once,TRBJ2-7
CASSVGAQGNEKLFF,TGTGCCAGCAGCGTAGGGGCACAGGGTAATGAAAAACTGTTTTTT,TRBV9,NA,NA,TRBJ1-4
CASSRGRTSGGANEQFF,TGTGCCAGCAGCCGTGGGCGTACTAGCGGGGGGGCCAATGAGCAGTTCTTC,TRBV4-2,TRBD2,few,TRBJ2-1
CASSFREDYGYTF,TGTGCCAGCAGCTTCCGGGAGGACTATGGCTACACCTTC,TRBV7-2,NA,once,TRBJ1-2
CSVEKRWQGSGGYTF,TGCAGCGTTGAAAAAAGGTGGCAGGGGTCGGGTGGCTACACCTTC,TRBV29-1,NA,few,TRBJ1-2
CSVGSGAGAETQYF,TGCAGCGTTGGGAGCGGAGCGGGGGCAGAGACCCAGTACTTC,TRBV29-1,TRBD2,few,TRBJ2-5
CASAVSTDTQYF,TGTGCCAGCGCCGTCAGCACAGATACGCAGTATTTT,TRBV7-9,NA,NA,TRBJ2-3
CATTAQGYGYTF,TGTGCCACCACCGCACAGGGCTATGGCTACACCTTC,TRBV15,NA,once,TRBJ1-2
CASSLALRGNNYGYTF,TGTGCCAGCAGCTTAGCGCTCAGGGGAAACAACTATGGCTACACCTTC,TRBV7-2,NA,few,TRBJ1-2
CSVETRGTGPWTEAFF,TGCAGCGTTGAAACGAGAGGAACAGGGCCGTGGACTGAAGCTTTCTTT,TRBV29-1,NA,few,TRBJ1-1
CASSQRPGQGLNTEAFF,TGTGCCAGCAGCCAAAGGCCGGGACAGGGACTGAACACTGAAGCTTTCTTT,TRBV4-2,TRBD1,NA,TRBJ1-1
CASINGGFGNTIYF,TGTGCCAGCATCAACGGGGGGTTTGGTAACACCATATATTTT,TRBV6-6,NA,few,TRBJ1-3
CASSLGLSYNEQFF,TGTGCCAGCAGCTTAGGGCTCTCCTACAATGAGCAGTTCTTC,TRBV7-2,NA,few,TRBJ2-1
CSVSGWQETQYF,TGCAGCGTATCGGGGTGGCAAGAGACCCAGTACTTC,TRBV29-1,NA,NA,TRBJ2-5
CATSRDPGGNSPLHF,TGTGCCACCAGCAGAGATCCCGGGGGTAATTCACCCCTCCACTTT,TRBV15,NA,NA,TRBJ1-6
CSVVGGQGSDTQYF,TGCAGCGTTGTAGGGGGGCAGGGGTCAGATACGCAGTATTTT,TRBV29-1,NA,NA,TRBJ2-3
CASSFGGQGPTDTQYF,TGCGCCAGCAGTTTTGGTGGACAGGGACCGACAGATACGCAGTATTTT,TRBV5-1,TRBD1,few,TRBJ2-3
CASSPRDRETIYGYTF,TGCGCCAGCAGCCCACGGGACAGGGAAACTATCTATGGCTACACCTTC,TRBV5-1,TRBD1,once,TRBJ1-2
CAIALTGGHNSPLHF,TGTGCCATCGCCCTCACGGGGGGGCATAATTCACCCCTCCACTTT,TRBV15,NA,NA,TRBJ1-6
CATSSPSPLAKNIQYF,TGTGCCACCAGCAGTCCTTCGCCCCTAGCCAAAAACATTCAGTACTTC,TRBV15,NA,once,TRBJ2-4
CASSIRVSGYAYEQYF,TGTGCCAGTAGTATCCGGGTATCGGGATACGCCTACGAGCAGTACTTC,TRBV19,NA,NA,TRBJ2-7